This T cell receptor beta chain emerged from a study of cytotoxic CD8 clonotypes in ibrutinib-treated CLL. The overall study: Response samples were taken after a median of approximately 11 months on treatment, range 6 to 36.

Trimming took 5 bases from V and 2 from J; bases not matched to a gene: 6. CDR3 length equals 14 residues. Germline assignment: CDR1 SQVTM and CDR2 ANQGSEA. Concerning this clone: Its cognate antigen is unknown.

Frozen-stored PBMCs produced about 2 micrograms of genomic DNA for TCR beta libraries. Produced via immunoSEQ multiplex PCR; TCRdb's table is partial and in-frame only. The repertoire consists of under 300,000 clones, with 70% occurring once and the leading ten covering 15%. Broader study findings: Public clonotypes, found uncommonly, either contracted or stayed stable on treatment.

This clonotype originated in a human donor with chronic lymphocytic leukemia. Sequencing used PBMCs, obtained after 24 months of ibrutinib treatment. V is TRBV29-1 and J is TRBJ2-7, with 10 nucleotides matching TRBD2. The CDR3: CSVSTSGATYEQYF. The CDR3 DNA reads TGCAGCGTTTCCACTAGCGGGGCCACCTACGAGCAGTACTTC.